This T cell receptor beta chain was identified during a study of cytomegalovirus exposure and HLA in healthy donors. Study observations and caveats: For most TCR beta V segments, an earlier analysis put the productive rate at about 87% or about 30% of the time.

The PCR contained 60 Vbeta and 13 Jbeta primers. Clones were sequenced by immunoSEQ multiplex PCR, and TCRdb holds only the in-frame ones, with some missing. Among tens of thousands of clones listed, around three quarters were seen once. Comments on this clone: Its antigen is unidentified.

V lost 3 bases to trimming and J lost 1 base, with 6 bases between them. CDR1 and CDR2 from the germline V gene are SEHNR and FQNEAQ (reference sequence). This CDR3 spans 13 amino acids. Sample: PBMCs. The sequence was obtained from a woman aged 55-70 years in good health and CMV-seropositive. The chain carries TRBV7-9 and TRBJ1-1; D gene uncertain. The CDR3 nucleotides read TGTGCCAGCAGCTTCGAGGAGAACACTGAAGCTTTCTTT. Its protein product is CASSFEENTEAFF.